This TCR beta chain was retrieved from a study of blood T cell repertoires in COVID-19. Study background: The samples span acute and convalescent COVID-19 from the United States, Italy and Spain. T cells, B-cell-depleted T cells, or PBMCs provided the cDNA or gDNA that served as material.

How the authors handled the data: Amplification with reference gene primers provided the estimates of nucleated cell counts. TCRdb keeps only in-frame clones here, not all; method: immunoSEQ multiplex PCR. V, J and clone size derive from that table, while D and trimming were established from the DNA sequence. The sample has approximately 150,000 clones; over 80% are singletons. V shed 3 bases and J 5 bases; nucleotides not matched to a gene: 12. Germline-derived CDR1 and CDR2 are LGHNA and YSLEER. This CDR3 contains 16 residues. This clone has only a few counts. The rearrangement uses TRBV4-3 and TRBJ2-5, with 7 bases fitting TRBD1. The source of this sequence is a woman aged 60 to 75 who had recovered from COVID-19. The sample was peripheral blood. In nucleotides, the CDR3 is TGCGCCAGCAGCCAGGATACCGGGACAGATTACGAGACCCAGTACTTC. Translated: CASSQDTGTDYETQYF.